The rows below give T cell receptor beta chains drawn from one sample of a study of cytomegalovirus exposure and HLA in healthy donors. Sequenced by immunoSEQ multiplex PCR; TCRdb stores in-frame clones only, minus some. The data contain roughly 40,000 clones, around 85% of them singletons. Sequencing used PBMCs. The receptors derive from a man aged 45-60 years in good health and CMV-seronegative. CDR3s include the opening cysteine and the closing phenylalanine or tryptophan. Fields, in order: V gene, J gene, CDR3 protein.

V: TRBV2
J: TRBJ1-1
CDR3: CASSEGASTEAFF

V: TRBV7-9
J: TRBJ2-5
CDR3: CASSLMERTQYF

V: TRBV9
J: TRBJ2-7
CDR3: CASSVGEGMDEQYF

V: TRBV19
J: TRBJ2-1
CDR3: CASSRGVGDEQFF

V: TRBV4-3
J: TRBJ2-3
CDR3: CASSQGASTDTQYF

V: TRBV9
J: TRBJ1-2
CDR3: CASSAMGTGDYGYTF

V: TRBV30
J: TRBJ2-3
CDR3: CAWSPDRETQYF

V: TRBV19
J: TRBJ2-7
CDR3: CASSPETGLSYEQYF

V: TRBV27
J: TRBJ2-4
CDR3: CASKNALAKNIQYF

V: TRBV6-5
J: TRBJ2-1
CDR3: CASSYAGTGDNEQFF

V: TRBV7-3
J: TRBJ2-2
CDR3: CASSLKGLPTGELFF

V: TRBV6-1
J: TRBJ2-7
CDR3: CASSEMGHSYEQYF

V: TRBV12-5
J: TRBJ1-4
CDR3: CASGPGPGQGGEKLFF

V: TRBV7-9
J: TRBJ2-3
CDR3: CASSLGTGDTQYF

V: TRBV19
J: TRBJ1-5
CDR3: CASIWEAIHQPQHF

V: TRBV7-9
J: TRBJ2-3
CDR3: CAGWAGGATDTQYF

V: TRBV10-3
J: TRBJ2-3
CDR3: CATQGGSESQYF